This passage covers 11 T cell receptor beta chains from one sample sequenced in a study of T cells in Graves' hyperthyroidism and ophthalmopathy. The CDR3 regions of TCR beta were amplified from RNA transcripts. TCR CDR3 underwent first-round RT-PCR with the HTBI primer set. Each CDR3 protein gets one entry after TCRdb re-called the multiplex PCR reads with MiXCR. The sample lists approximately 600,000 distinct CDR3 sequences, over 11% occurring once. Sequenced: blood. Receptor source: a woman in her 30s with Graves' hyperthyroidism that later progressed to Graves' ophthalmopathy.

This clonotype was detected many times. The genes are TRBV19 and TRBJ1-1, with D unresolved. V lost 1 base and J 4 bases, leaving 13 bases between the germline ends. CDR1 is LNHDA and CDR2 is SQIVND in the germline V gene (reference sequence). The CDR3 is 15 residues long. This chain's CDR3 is CASSIASQASTEAFF. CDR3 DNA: TGTGCCAGTAGTATAGCCTCGCAGGCCAGCACTGAAGCTTTCTTT.

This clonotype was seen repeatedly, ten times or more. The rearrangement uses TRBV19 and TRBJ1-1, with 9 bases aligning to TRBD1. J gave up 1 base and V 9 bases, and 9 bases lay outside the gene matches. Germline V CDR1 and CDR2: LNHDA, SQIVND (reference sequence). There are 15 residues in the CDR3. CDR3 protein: CASTNRGRGNTEAFF. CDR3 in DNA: TGTGCCAGCACAAACAGGGGGCGAGGGAACACTGAAGCTTTCTTT. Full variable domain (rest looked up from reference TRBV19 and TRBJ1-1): DGGITQSPKYLFRKEGQNVTLSCEQNLNHDAMYWYRQDPGQGLRLIYYSQIVNDFQKGDIAEGYSVSREKKESFPLTVTSAQKNPTAFYLCASTNRGRGNTEAFFGQGTRLTVV.

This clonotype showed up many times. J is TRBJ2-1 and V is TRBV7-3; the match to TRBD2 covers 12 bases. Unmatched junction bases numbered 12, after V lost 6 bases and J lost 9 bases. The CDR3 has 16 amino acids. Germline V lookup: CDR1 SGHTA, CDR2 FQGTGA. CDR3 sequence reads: CASRGGTSGSLSEQFF. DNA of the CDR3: TGTGCCAGCAGGGGGGGGACTAGCGGGTCTCTTAGTGAGCAGTTCTTC. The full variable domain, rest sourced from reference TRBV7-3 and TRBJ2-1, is GAGVSQTPSNKVTEKGKYVELRCDPISGHTALYWYRQSLGQGPEFLIYFQGTGAADDSGLPNDRFFAVRPEGSVSTLKIQRTERGDSAVYLCASRGGTSGSLSEQFFGPGTRLTVL.

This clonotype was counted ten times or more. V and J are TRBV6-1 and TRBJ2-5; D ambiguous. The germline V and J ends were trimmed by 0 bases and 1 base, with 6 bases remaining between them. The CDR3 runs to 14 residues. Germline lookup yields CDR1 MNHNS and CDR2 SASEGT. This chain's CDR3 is CASSEAGGQETQYF. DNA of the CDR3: TGTGCCAGCAGTGAAGCTGGCGGCCAAGAGACCCAGTACTTC.

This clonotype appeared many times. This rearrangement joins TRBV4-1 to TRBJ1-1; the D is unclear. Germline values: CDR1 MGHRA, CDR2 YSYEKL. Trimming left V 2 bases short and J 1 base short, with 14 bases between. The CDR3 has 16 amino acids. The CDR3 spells CASSQTSASRNTEAFF. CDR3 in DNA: TGCGCCAGCAGCCAAACAAGCGCCTCGAGGAACACTGAAGCTTTCTTT.

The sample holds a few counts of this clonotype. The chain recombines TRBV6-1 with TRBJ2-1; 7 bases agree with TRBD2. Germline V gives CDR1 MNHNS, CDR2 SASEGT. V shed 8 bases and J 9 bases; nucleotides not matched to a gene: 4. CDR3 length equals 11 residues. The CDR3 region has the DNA TGTGCCAGCGGTACGGGGGGTGAGCAGTTCTTC. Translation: CASGTGGEQFF.

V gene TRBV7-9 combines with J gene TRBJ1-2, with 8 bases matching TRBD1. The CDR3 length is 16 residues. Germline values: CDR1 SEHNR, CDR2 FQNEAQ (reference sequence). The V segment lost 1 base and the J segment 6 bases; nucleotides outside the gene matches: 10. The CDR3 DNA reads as TGTGCCAGCAGCTTAGGACTAGGGCAGGGGGCAAATGGCTACACCTTC. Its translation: CASSLGLGQGANGYTF.

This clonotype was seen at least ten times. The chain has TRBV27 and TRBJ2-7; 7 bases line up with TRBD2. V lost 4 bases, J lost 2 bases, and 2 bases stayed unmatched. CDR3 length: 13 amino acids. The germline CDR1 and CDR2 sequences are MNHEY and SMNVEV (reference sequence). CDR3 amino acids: CASSWEGTYEQYF. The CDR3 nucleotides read TGTGCCAGCAGTTGGGAGGGGACCTACGAGCAGTACTTC.

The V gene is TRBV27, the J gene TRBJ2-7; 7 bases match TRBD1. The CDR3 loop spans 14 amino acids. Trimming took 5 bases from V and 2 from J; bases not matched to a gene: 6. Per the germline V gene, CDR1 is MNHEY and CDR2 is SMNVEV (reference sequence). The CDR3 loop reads CASSTETGPYEQYF. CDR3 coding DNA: TGTGCCAGCAGTACAGAGACAGGGCCCTACGAGCAGTACTTC.

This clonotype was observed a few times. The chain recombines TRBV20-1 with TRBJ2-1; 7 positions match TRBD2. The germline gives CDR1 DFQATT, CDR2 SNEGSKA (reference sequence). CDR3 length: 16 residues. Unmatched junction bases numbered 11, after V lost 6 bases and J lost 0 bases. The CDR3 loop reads CSAMNLAASSYNEQFF. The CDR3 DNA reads TGCAGTGCCATGAATCTAGCGGCAAGCTCCTACAATGAGCAGTTCTTC.

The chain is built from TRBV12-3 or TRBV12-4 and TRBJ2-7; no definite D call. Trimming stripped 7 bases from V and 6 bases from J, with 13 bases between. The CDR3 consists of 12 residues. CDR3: CASTAVGSEQYF. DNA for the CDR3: TGTGCCAGCACTGCGGTGGGAAGCGAGCAGTACTTC.